The rows below give T cell receptor beta chains drawn from one sample of a study of T cells in Graves' hyperthyroidism and ophthalmopathy. One entry per CDR3 protein, called by TCRdb with MiXCR from the multiplex PCR reads. The sample lists around 200,000 distinct CDR3 sequences, over 15% occurring once. What was sequenced was blood. The receptors derive from a woman in her fifties or sixties with Graves' hyperthyroidism. CDR3s include the opening cysteine and the closing phenylalanine or tryptophan. D genes are given only for firm matches. The size field is filled for only some rows; it gives once, few, many or a size class.

v_call: TRBV10-3; d_call: .; j_call: TRBJ2-7; clone_size: many; cdr3_nt: TGTGCCATCAGTGATAAGGGCGTAGTACCCTACGAGCAGTACTTC; cdr3_aa: CAISDKGVVPYEQYF
v_call: TRBV7-3; d_call: TRBD1; j_call: TRBJ2-7; clone_size: few; cdr3_nt: TGTGCCAGCAGCTCAACAGGGGGCGCAGGGCTGTACTTC; cdr3_aa: CASSSTGGAGLYF
v_call: TRBV11-2; d_call: TRBD2; j_call: TRBJ2-4; clone_size: many; cdr3_nt: TGTGCCAGCAGCTTGGGGGCGGGCGGGGGGCCTGGAAACATTCAGTACTTC; cdr3_aa: CASSLGAGGGPGNIQYF
v_call: TRBV7-3; d_call: .; j_call: TRBJ2-5; clone_size: once; cdr3_nt: TGTGCCAGCAGCTCCCTAGGAGGTTCAGAGACCCAGTACTTC; cdr3_aa: CASSSLGGSETQYF
v_call: TRBV19; d_call: .; j_call: TRBJ2-4; clone_size: .; cdr3_nt: TGTGCCAGTAGCCTTCCTTACAGGGAGAACATTCAGTACTTC; cdr3_aa: CASSLPYRENIQYF
v_call: TRBV5-1; d_call: .; j_call: TRBJ1-1; clone_size: many; cdr3_nt: TGCGCCAGCAGCCCGATACCACCAAACACTGAAGCTTTCTTT; cdr3_aa: CASSPIPPNTEAFF
v_call: TRBV15; d_call: TRBD1; j_call: TRBJ1-5; clone_size: many; cdr3_nt: TGTGCCACCAGCACCAGGGGGTACAGACCCGGGGGCTATAGCAATCAGCCCCAGCATTTT; cdr3_aa: CATSTRGYRPGGYSNQPQHF
v_call: TRBV24-1; d_call: .; j_call: TRBJ1-2; clone_size: many; cdr3_nt: TGTGCCACCAGTGATTATCCAGGGCCTCCGGGGGGCTACACCTTC; cdr3_aa: CATSDYPGPPGGYTF
v_call: TRBV11-2; d_call: .; j_call: TRBJ2-3; clone_size: many; cdr3_nt: TGTGCCAGCAGCTTAGCTGTGGGATTGAATACGCAGTATTTT; cdr3_aa: CASSLAVGLNTQYF
v_call: TRBV5-1; d_call: .; j_call: TRBJ2-7; clone_size: many; cdr3_nt: TGCGCCAGCAGCTTGTCGGTAACCTCCTACGAGCAGTACTTC; cdr3_aa: CASSLSVTSYEQYF
v_call: TRBV9; d_call: TRBD1; j_call: TRBJ2-7; clone_size: few; cdr3_nt: TGTGCCAGCAGCGTAGCGGACAGGGTGGTCTACGAGCAGTACTTC; cdr3_aa: CASSVADRVVYEQYF
v_call: TRBV29-1; d_call: .; j_call: TRBJ1-4; clone_size: .; cdr3_nt: TGCAGCGTTGCTCGCGGCCGGGAAAAACTGTTTTTT; cdr3_aa: CSVARGREKLFF
v_call: TRBV25-1; d_call: TRBD1; j_call: TRBJ2-7; clone_size: many; cdr3_nt: TGTGCCAGCAGTTCGGGACAGGGAAAAGGTTTTCCTTACGAGCAGTACTTC; cdr3_aa: CASSSGQGKGFPYEQYF
v_call: TRBV7-3; d_call: .; j_call: TRBJ2-7; clone_size: .; cdr3_nt: TGTGCCAGCGGGATTGATAGGAGGCCACTGAGCTCCTACGAGCAGTACTTC; cdr3_aa: CASGIDRRPLSSYEQYF
v_call: TRBV5-1; d_call: .; j_call: TRBJ1-2; clone_size: many; cdr3_nt: TGCGCCAGCAGCTTGGATCGGCATGGCTACACCTTC; cdr3_aa: CASSLDRHGYTF
v_call: TRBV7-3; d_call: TRBD1; j_call: TRBJ2-3; clone_size: many; cdr3_nt: TGTGCCAGCAGCTCGCCCGGGACAGGAGGGCAGTATTTT; cdr3_aa: CASSSPGTGGQYF
v_call: TRBV9; d_call: TRBD1; j_call: TRBJ1-2; clone_size: many; cdr3_nt: TGTGCCAGCAGCGGGACAGGGAGGGGTGGCTACACCTTC; cdr3_aa: CASSGTGRGGYTF
v_call: TRBV3-1; d_call: .; j_call: TRBJ1-3; clone_size: .; cdr3_nt: TGTGCCAGCAGCCAAGGACAGAGCTCTGGAAACACCATATATTTT; cdr3_aa: CASSQGQSSGNTIYF
v_call: TRBV20-1; d_call: TRBD1; j_call: TRBJ2-2; clone_size: few; cdr3_nt: TGCAGTGCTCGGACAGGGTTCACCGGGGAGCTGTTTTTT; cdr3_aa: CSARTGFTGELFF
v_call: TRBV6-1; d_call: .; j_call: TRBJ2-7; clone_size: many; cdr3_nt: TGTGCCAGCACCCCGGGGGACAGCCTCTACGAGCAGTACTTC; cdr3_aa: CASTPGDSLYEQYF
v_call: TRBV4-3; d_call: .; j_call: TRBJ2-3; clone_size: .; cdr3_nt: TGCGCCAGCAGCCATACAAGGGTCACAGATACGCAGTATTTT; cdr3_aa: CASSHTRVTDTQYF
v_call: TRBV19; d_call: .; j_call: TRBJ2-2; clone_size: many; cdr3_nt: TGTGCCAGTAGTATAGGAGGGACGAACACCGGGGAGCTGTTTTTT; cdr3_aa: CASSIGGTNTGELFF
v_call: TRBV14; d_call: .; j_call: TRBJ1-2; clone_size: .; cdr3_nt: TGTGCCAGCAGCTGGGTCGAGGGGGACTATGGCTACACCTTC; cdr3_aa: CASSWVEGDYGYTF
v_call: TRBV10-2; d_call: TRBD2; j_call: TRBJ2-7; clone_size: few; cdr3_nt: TGCGCGGGCGGGGGACCTTACGAGCAGTACTTC; cdr3_aa: CAGGGPYEQYF
v_call: TRBV5-1; d_call: .; j_call: TRBJ1-1; clone_size: many; cdr3_nt: TGCGCCAGCAGCTTCGCAGGGTCGAACACTGAAGCTTTCTTT; cdr3_aa: CASSFAGSNTEAFF
v_call: TRBV5-1; d_call: .; j_call: TRBJ2-7; clone_size: many; cdr3_nt: TGCGCCAGCAGGGAGAGACAGGCTACCTACGAGCAGTACTTC; cdr3_aa: CASRERQATYEQYF
v_call: TRBV15; d_call: TRBD2; j_call: TRBJ2-1; clone_size: .; cdr3_nt: TGTGCCACCAGCAGCCGCACCGGGACTAGCGGGGGGAAGCACAATGAGCAGTTCTTC; cdr3_aa: CATSSRTGTSGGKHNEQFF
v_call: TRBV7-9; d_call: .; j_call: TRBJ1-6; clone_size: many; cdr3_nt: TGTGCCAGCAGCTTATCTACAGCTCTCAATTCACCCCTCCACTTT; cdr3_aa: CASSLSTALNSPLHF
v_call: TRBV7-2; d_call: .; j_call: TRBJ1-2; clone_size: many; cdr3_nt: TGTGCCAGCGGTAGTGAGCCCCTCAGCACGAACTATGGCTACACCTTC; cdr3_aa: CASGSEPLSTNYGYTF
v_call: TRBV6-1; d_call: .; j_call: TRBJ2-3; clone_size: many; cdr3_nt: TGTGCCAGCAGTGAAATTTATGGATTTCGGACAGATACGCAGTATTTT; cdr3_aa: CASSEIYGFRTDTQYF
v_call: TRBV19; d_call: .; j_call: TRBJ1-2; clone_size: many; cdr3_nt: TGTGCCAGTAGTATAGGGGGCACCGGCTACACCTTC; cdr3_aa: CASSIGGTGYTF
v_call: TRBV6-2/TRBV6-3; d_call: TRBD1; j_call: TRBJ1-6; clone_size: many; cdr3_nt: TGTGCCAGCAGTTACCCAGGACAGGGCTCGGATTCACCCCTCCACTTT; cdr3_aa: CASSYPGQGSDSPLHF
v_call: TRBV12-3/TRBV12-4; d_call: .; j_call: TRBJ2-3; clone_size: many; cdr3_nt: TGTGCCAGCCGCAAGATTCCAGGGTATAGTTTCACAGATACGCAGTATTTT; cdr3_aa: CASRKIPGYSFTDTQYF
v_call: TRBV6-2/TRBV6-3; d_call: .; j_call: TRBJ2-1; clone_size: .; cdr3_nt: TGTGCCAGCAGTCCTGGGACCAACAATGGGCAGTTCTTC; cdr3_aa: CASSPGTNNGQFF
v_call: TRBV7-9; d_call: .; j_call: TRBJ1-1; clone_size: many; cdr3_nt: TGTGCCAGCAGCCCACTAACGATTGAAGCTTTCTTT; cdr3_aa: CASSPLTIEAFF
v_call: TRBV9; d_call: .; j_call: TRBJ2-3; clone_size: .; cdr3_nt: TGTGCCAGCAGCGAGGGGGGGGGTGATACGCAGTATTTT; cdr3_aa: CASSEGGGDTQYF
v_call: TRBV5-1; d_call: TRBD1; j_call: TRBJ2-7; clone_size: many; cdr3_nt: TGCGCCAGCAGCCCTGGACAGGGCTCAGAGCAGTACTTC; cdr3_aa: CASSPGQGSEQYF
v_call: TRBV5-1; d_call: TRBD1; j_call: TRBJ1-1; clone_size: few; cdr3_nt: TGCGCCAGCAGCCCACAGGGGGCTGGGACTGAAGCTTTCTTT; cdr3_aa: CASSPQGAGTEAFF
v_call: TRBV4-3; d_call: .; j_call: TRBJ2-4; clone_size: .; cdr3_nt: TGCGCCAGCAGCCAAGAGGGGGTCCATACCAAAAACATTCAGTACTTC; cdr3_aa: CASSQEGVHTKNIQYF
v_call: TRBV7-9; d_call: .; j_call: TRBJ2-7; clone_size: many; cdr3_nt: TGTGCCAGCAGCTTCCGTGGGGGGAACGCCTACGAGCAGTACTTC; cdr3_aa: CASSFRGGNAYEQYF
v_call: TRBV7-3; d_call: TRBD1; j_call: TRBJ1-1; clone_size: many; cdr3_nt: TGTGCCAGCAGCGAACAGGGGTTGAGTACTGAAGCTTTCTTT; cdr3_aa: CASSEQGLSTEAFF
v_call: TRBV28; d_call: .; j_call: TRBJ1-2; clone_size: .; cdr3_nt: TGTGCCAGCAGTTTAGCCGTCTATGGCTACACCTTC; cdr3_aa: CASSLAVYGYTF
v_call: TRBV7-8; d_call: .; j_call: TRBJ2-2; clone_size: .; cdr3_nt: TGTGCCAGCAGCTTGTCCCCCACTGCCGGGGAGCTGTTTTTT; cdr3_aa: CASSLSPTAGELFF
v_call: TRBV13; d_call: TRBD1; j_call: TRBJ2-2; clone_size: many; cdr3_nt: TGTGCCAGCAGCCAGAGGACAGGGAAGTACGCCGGGGAGCTGTTTTTT; cdr3_aa: CASSQRTGKYAGELFF
v_call: TRBV24-1; d_call: .; j_call: TRBJ1-4; clone_size: many; cdr3_nt: TGTGCCACCAGTGAAACAGGTAGACATGAAAAACTGTTTTTT; cdr3_aa: CATSETGRHEKLFF
v_call: TRBV5-1; d_call: .; j_call: TRBJ1-1; clone_size: many; cdr3_nt: TGCGCCAGCAGCCGACAAGAGAACACTGAAGCTTTCTTT; cdr3_aa: CASSRQENTEAFF
v_call: TRBV5-1; d_call: .; j_call: TRBJ1-2; clone_size: many; cdr3_nt: TGCGCCAGCAGCTTAGGACACCAGACACTGTTCTATGGCTACACCTTC; cdr3_aa: CASSLGHQTLFYGYTF
v_call: TRBV7-9; d_call: TRBD2; j_call: TRBJ2-1; clone_size: .; cdr3_nt: TGTGCCAGCAGTGGAGCGGAGGGAGGGAATGAGCAGTTCTTC; cdr3_aa: CASSGAEGGNEQFF